Listed below are T cell receptor beta chains from one sample, sequenced in a study of T cell responses to AZD1222 COVID-19 vaccine. Assay used: immunoSEQ multiplex PCR; TCRdb lists only in-frame clones, some missing. The sample lists some 140,000 clones, 86% seen once, with about 5% in the top ten. Source: peripheral blood, taken on day 0 of MenACWY control vaccination. Receptor source: an adult in good health. Both conserved end residues are part of each CDR3. The order of the fields is V gene, CDR3 protein.

V gene: TRBV11-2; CDR3 protein: CASSPSGRPINYGYTF
V gene: TRBV3-1/TRBV3-2; CDR3 protein: CASTLQGNSPLHF
V gene: TRBV4-2; CDR3 protein: CASTQGTSHAYGYTF
V gene: TRBV5-1; CDR3 protein: CASSFTGGDEQFF
V gene: TRBV7-2; CDR3 protein: CASSLYNQPQHF
V gene: TRBV15; CDR3 protein: CATSRDLAGADTQYF
V gene: TRBV29-1; CDR3 protein: CSVADGIMNTEAFF
V gene: TRBV13; CDR3 protein: CASSLGFSGANVLTF
V gene: TRBV3-1/TRBV3-2; CDR3 protein: CASSQGWVRGLAKNIQYF
V gene: TRBV6-1; CDR3 protein: CASSEGPGSDLNQPQHF
V gene: TRBV9; CDR3 protein: CASSALAGAIDTQYF
V gene: TRBV11-3; CDR3 protein: CASSLADRGTEAFF
V gene: TRBV2; CDR3 protein: CASSVRGRARAFF
V gene: TRBV7-9; CDR3 protein: CASSSGDGTANTEAFF
V gene: TRBV3-1/TRBV3-2; CDR3 protein: CASSARGQPQHF
V gene: TRBV28; CDR3 protein: CASSFHLPLAEAFF
V gene: TRBV5-1; CDR3 protein: CASSFRDSTQDTQYF
V gene: TRBV5-5; CDR3 protein: CASSLDGRGSNQPQHF
V gene: TRBV30; CDR3 protein: CAWSVPPDTNYGYTF
V gene: TRBV24-1; CDR3 protein: CATSDSGSGPSYNEQFF
V gene: TRBV5-4; CDR3 protein: CASSLGGRGVSGNTIYF
V gene: TRBV2; CDR3 protein: CASTQFGTSGGIQPEQFF
V gene: TRBV2; CDR3 protein: CASSDSLPNSPLHF
V gene: TRBV7-2; CDR3 protein: CASSVISSGRGTGELFF
V gene: TRBV21-1; CDR3 protein: CASSNGRDQGRLAKNIQYF
V gene: TRBV7-8; CDR3 protein: CASSLGSGGTGELFF
V gene: TRBV19; CDR3 protein: CASSRDSLPLYGYTF